This T cell receptor beta chain was sequenced during a study of post-analysis software for immune sequencing data. Study conclusions and caveats: Multiple sclerosis was associated with a significant reduction in normalized Chao1 diversity relative to controls. The F measure placed samples prepared in the same batch into strongly shared clusters. Five TRBV segments, including TRBV5-6, TRBV5-1 and TRBV20-1, were more frequent in patients than controls.

Notes on this clonotype: Its antigen is not known.

The library was made from cDNA and included unique molecular identifiers. TCRdb processed the PCR reads anew with MiXCR; each CDR3 protein has one entry. The sample gives around 250,000 distinct CDR3 sequences, just over 35% of which show up once; around 4.8% is in the top ten. V was shortened by 3 bases and J by 4 bases, with 12 bases between the two germline ends. Germline CDR1 and CDR2: MNHEY and SMNVEV (reference sequence). The CDR3 contains 14 residues. The material sequenced was blood. The TCR sequence derives from a girl aged 5-17 years with multiple sclerosis. The chain uses TRBV27 and TRBJ1-2; D unresolved. In DNA form, the CDR3 reads TGTGCCAGCAGTTTGAACCCGGAGGGCTATGGCTACACCTTC. Translating gives CASSLNPEGYGYTF.